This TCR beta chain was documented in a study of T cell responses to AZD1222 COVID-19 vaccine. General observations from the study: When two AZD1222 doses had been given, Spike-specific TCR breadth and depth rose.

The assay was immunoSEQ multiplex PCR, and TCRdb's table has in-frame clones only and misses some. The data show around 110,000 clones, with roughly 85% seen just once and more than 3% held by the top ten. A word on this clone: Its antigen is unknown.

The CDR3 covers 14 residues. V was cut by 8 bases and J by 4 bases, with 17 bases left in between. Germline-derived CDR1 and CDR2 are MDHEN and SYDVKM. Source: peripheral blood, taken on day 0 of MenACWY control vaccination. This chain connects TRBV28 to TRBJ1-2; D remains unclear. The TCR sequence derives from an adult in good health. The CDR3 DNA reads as TGTGCCAGCTCAGAACCGGCAGGCCGCTATGGCTACACCTTC. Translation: CASSEPAGRYGYTF.